In its sample, the clone carrying this T cell receptor (beta chain) was seen once. The data belong to a study of blood T cell repertoires in COVID-19. For the study at large: There were acute and convalescent COVID-19 samples, and they came from the United States, Italy and Spain.

CDR1 and CDR2 (germline): SEHNR, FQNEAQ (reference sequence). V shed 5 bases and J shed 5 bases, with 9 bases lying between them. There are 12 residues in the CDR3. Method: immunoSEQ multiplex PCR; TCRdb's copy keeps in-frame clones and lacks some. Of 110,000 or so clones in the sample, 65% to 80% were seen once. Sequences were obtained from peripheral blood. The receptor was isolated from a man between 65 and 80 years old with acute or convalescent COVID-19. This sequence joins TRBV7-9 and TRBJ1-1, with D possibly being TRBD1 (6 bases). CDR3 amino acids: CASSLRGTEAFF. CDR3 nucleotides: TGTGCCAGCAGCCTCAGGGGTACTGAAGCTTTCTTT.